A single sample is the source of the 5 T cell receptor beta chains below, sequenced in a study of cytomegalovirus exposure and HLA in healthy donors. In the PCR, 60 Vbeta and 13 Jbeta primers were used. Profiled with immunoSEQ multiplex PCR; TCRdb holds only in-frame clones, not every one. The sample contains around 200,000 clones, about four fifths of which appear only once. The sequenced sample consisted of PBMCs. These receptors came from a middle-aged man in good health and CMV-seronegative.

The chain uses TRBV19 and TRBJ2-3; D perhaps matches TRBD2 (5 bases). Trimming left V 7 bases short and J 2 bases short, with 10 bases between. Germline loops: CDR1 LNHDA, CDR2 SQIVND (reference sequence). CDR3 size: 13 residues. CDR3 nucleotides: TGTGCCAGTAATAGCGTGAACACAGATACGCAGTATTTT. Its protein is CASNSVNTDTQYF.

This clone was picked up many times. The V call is TRBV4-2, the J call TRBJ1-1, with D perhaps matching TRBD1 (6 bases). V lost 1 base to trimming and J lost 2 bases, with 35 bases between them. Germline CDR1 and CDR2: LGHNA and YNFKEQ. The CDR3 length is 23 residues. The CDR3 DNA reads TGTGCCAGCAGCCAAGGAACAGGGTCCGTAAGTTGGCTCCGCAAAGTGGGCAACACTGAAGCTTTCTTT. Amino acids: CASSQGTGSVSWLRKVGNTEAFF.

This chain links TRBV7-3 with TRBJ2-2, with D uncertain. V was clipped by 1 base and J by 2 bases, with 8 bases between them. The CDR3 covers 15 residues. Germline V lookup: CDR1 SGHTA, CDR2 FQGTGA. Here the CDR3 DNA reads TGTGCCAGCAGCTTAAATTTACTTAACACCGGGGAGCTGTTTTTT. Its protein product is CASSLNLLNTGELFF.

In its sample, this clone was seen a few times. The V gene is TRBV7-2, the J gene TRBJ2-1, with 11 bases fitting TRBD1. The V segment lost 4 bases and the J segment 4 bases; nucleotides outside the gene matches: 3. There are 15 residues in the CDR3. CDR1 is SGHTA and CDR2 is FQGNSA in the germline V gene. The CDR3 region is CASSSGTGGYNEQFF. CDR3 DNA: TGTGCCAGCAGCTCCGGGACAGGGGGTTACAATGAGCAGTTCTTC. Filled out from reference TRBV7-2 and TRBJ2-1, the complete variable domain reads GAGVSQSPSNKVTEKGKDVELRCDPISGHTALYWYRQSLGQGLEFLIYFQGNSAPDKSGLPSDRFSAERTGGSVSTLTIQRTQQEDSAVYLCASSSGTGGYNEQFFGPGTRLTVL.

CDR3 loop: CASSFISSYEQYF. The CDR3 bases are TGTGCCAGCAGCTTCATTAGTTCCTACGAGCAGTACTTC. V is TRBV11-2 and J is TRBJ2-7; no clear D gene. In germline, CDR1 is SGHAT, CDR2 FQNNGV. The CDR3 is 13 residues long. Trimming took off 3 bases at V and 1 base at J, with 7 bases between the two ends.